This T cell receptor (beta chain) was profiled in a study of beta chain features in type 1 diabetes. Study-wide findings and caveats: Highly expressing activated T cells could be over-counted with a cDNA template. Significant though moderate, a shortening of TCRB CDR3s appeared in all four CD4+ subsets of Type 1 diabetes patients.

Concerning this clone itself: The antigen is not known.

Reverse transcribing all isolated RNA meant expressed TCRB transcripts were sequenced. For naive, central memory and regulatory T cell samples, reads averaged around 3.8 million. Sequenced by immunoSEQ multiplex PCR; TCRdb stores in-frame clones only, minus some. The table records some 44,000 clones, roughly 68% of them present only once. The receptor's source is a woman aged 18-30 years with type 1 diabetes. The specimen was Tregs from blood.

CDR3 sequence reads: CASSQVGDGYEQYF. CDR3 in DNA: TGCGCCAGCAGCCAAGTGGGAGACGGCTACGAGCAGTACTTC. The gene calls are TRBV4-3 and TRBJ2-5, with D perhaps TRBD2 (5 bases). The J call is in doubt because the DNA end fits TRBJ2-7 better. Looked up from germline, CDR1 is LGHNA and CDR2 is YSLEER. The CDR3 contains 14 residues.